This TCR beta chain originates from a study of T-cell reconstitution after alpha-beta-depleted transplantation in children. Unique molecular identifiers featured in how the TCRbeta library was prepared. Each CDR3 protein gets one entry after TCRdb re-called the PCR reads with MiXCR. The sample carries hundreds of thousands of distinct CDR3 sequences, about an eighth recorded once. This CDR3 has 14 residues. The germline V and J ends were trimmed by 0 bases and 4 bases, with 7 bases remaining between them. Germline CDR1 LGHNA, CDR2 YNFKEQ. This sequence was found in a human donor who donated a stem cell graft to a child with combined immunodeficiency. The sequencing used PBMCs from the stem cell graft donor, collected from the stem cell graft. The V and J genes are TRBV4-2 and TRBJ1-3; no definite D call. For the CDR3, the DNA is TGTGCCAGCAGCCAAGATAGGAGGGGAAACACCATATATTTT. The encoded protein is CASSQDRRGNTIYF.